The 17 T cell receptor beta chains given below trace back to one sample, sequenced in a study of cytomegalovirus exposure and HLA in healthy donors. The study ran its PCR with 60 Vbeta and 13 Jbeta primers. Sequencing was performed with immunoSEQ multiplex PCR; in TCRdb, only in-frame clones are kept and a portion is missing. The table lists about 84,000 clones, around three fifths of them singletons, with over 12% in the top ten. The sequenced material came from PBMCs. All receptors derive from a woman aged 35 to 49 in good health and CMV-seropositive.

This chain joins TRBV4-3 and TRBJ2-7; TRBD2 might be the D (6 bases). Germline CDR1 is LGHNA and CDR2 is YSLEER. Trimming pared 1 base from V and 2 bases from J, leaving 18 bases between. The CDR3 covers 17 residues. The CDR3 protein is CASSQVGGRADTYEQYF. Written as DNA, the CDR3 is TGCGCCAGCAGCCAAGTGGGAGGCAGGGCCGATACCTACGAGCAGTACTTC.

The chain joins TRBV5-6 to TRBJ2-7, with TRBD2 matching 8 bases. V lost 4 bases, J lost 3 bases, and 9 bases stayed unmatched. The germline gives CDR1 SGHDT, CDR2 YYEEEE. The CDR3 runs to 15 residues. CDR3 sequence (DNA): TGTGCCAGCAGCGTAATAGCGGGGTTCGACTACGAGCAGTACTTC. Translating gives CASSVIAGFDYEQYF.

This rearrangement joins TRBV9 to TRBJ2-1; perhaps TRBD2 as D (5 bases). Germline CDR1 is SGDLS and CDR2 is YYNGEE. CDR3 size: 15 residues. V was clipped by 0 bases and J by 5 bases, with 12 bases between them. CDR3 residues: CASSVAGDNHNEQFF. In DNA form, the CDR3 reads TGTGCCAGCAGCGTAGCCGGGGATAACCACAATGAGCAGTTCTTC.

The table lists this clone with a few counts. Other DNA sequences in the same sample also yield this CDR3. This chain uses TRBV28 with TRBJ1-3; TRBD1 matches at 9 bases. Trimming took 8 bases from V and 3 from J; bases not matched to a gene: 5. Germline CDR1 and CDR2: MDHEN and SYDVKM. This CDR3 has 14 amino acids. CDR3 protein: CASYRGQSGNTIYF. DNA for the CDR3: TGTGCCAGCTACAGGGGGCAAAGTGGAAACACCATATATTTT. The whole variable domain, filled in from reference TRBV28 and TRBJ1-3, reads DVKVTQSSRYLVKRTGEKVFLECVQDMDHENMFWYRQDPGLGLRLIYFSYDVKMKEKGDIPEGYSVSREKKERFSLILESASTNQTSMYLCASYRGQSGNTIYFGEGSWLTVV.

This sequence joins TRBV4-1 and TRBJ1-2, with D possibly matching TRBD1 (6 bases). This CDR3 is 13 amino acids long. Germline assignment: CDR1 MGHRA and CDR2 YSYEKL. V was pared by 1 base and J by 3 bases, with 6 bases between. The CDR3 region is CASSQGTDYGYTF. CDR3 coding DNA: TGCGCCAGCAGCCAAGGGACAGACTATGGCTACACCTTC.

The chain employs TRBV11-3 and TRBJ2-3; D is uncertain. CDR1 is SGHNT and CDR2 is YENEEA in the germline V gene. Trimming cost V 1 base and J 0 bases, with 5 bases left between them. This CDR3 region has 14 residues. The DNA of the CDR3 is TGTGCCAGCAGCTTAGCCACTAGCACAGATACGCAGTATTTT. This translates into CASSLATSTDTQYF.

This chain uses TRBV5-4 with TRBJ1-1; no definite D call. CDR3 length equals 18 residues. The germline V and J ends were trimmed by 4 bases and 2 bases, with 24 bases remaining between them. CDR1 and CDR2 from the germline V gene are SGHNT and YYREEE (reference sequence). CDR3 in amino acids: CASSRLEFVGTTNTEAFF. CDR3 nucleotides: TGTGCCAGCAGCCGTCTAGAGTTCGTGGGTACTACAAACACTGAAGCTTTCTTT. The full variable domain, completed using reference TRBV5-4 and TRBJ1-1, is ETGVTQSPTHLIKTRGQQVTLRCSSQSGHNTVSWYQQALGQGPQFIFQYYREEENGRGNFPPRFSGLQFPNYSSELNVNALELDDSALYLCASSRLEFVGTTNTEAFFGQGTRLTVV.

This clone was detected only a few times. CDR3 nucleotides: TGCGCCAGCAGCCAACGACAGGGAGCCTATCAGCCCCAGCATTTT. Residues: CASSQRQGAYQPQHF. V usage is TRBV4-3 and J usage is TRBJ1-5; TRBD1 matches 7 bases. The germline V gene has CDR1 LGHNA and CDR2 YSLEER. The CDR3 runs to 15 residues. The V gene end was trimmed by 2 bases and the J gene end by 5 bases; junction bases not matched to a gene: 6.

V gene TRBV7-7 combines with J gene TRBJ1-2, with 7 bases lining up with TRBD1. V was clipped by 4 bases and J by 0 bases; unmatched bases: 5. CDR3 length equals 15 residues. Germline V gene data show CDR1 as SSHAT and CDR2 as FNYEAQ (reference sequence). CDR3 in amino acids: CASSYQGGTNYGYTF. The CDR3 nucleotides are TGTGCCAGCAGCTACCAAGGGGGCACTAACTATGGCTACACCTTC.

This clone came up a few times. V usage is TRBV27 and J usage is TRBJ2-3; 7 bases match TRBD2. The CDR3 covers 14 residues. The V gene's germline CDR1 is MNHEY and CDR2 SMNVEV (reference sequence). V was pared by 10 bases and J by 2 bases, with 9 bases of the junction left unmatched. The chain's CDR3 is CATHPSGLTDTQYF. For the CDR3, the DNA is TGTGCCACACACCCTAGCGGACTCACAGATACGCAGTATTTT.

The chain recombines TRBV25-1 with TRBJ2-7; 7 bases match TRBD2. The CDR3 is 16 amino acids. With 0 bases clipped from V and 1 base from J, the junction kept 6 bases outside the gene matches. Germline V gives CDR1 MGHDK, CDR2 SYGVNS. CDR3 DNA: TGTGCCAGCAGTGAATACGGCAGCGGGAATTCCTACGAGCAGTACTTC. This gives the protein CASSEYGSGNSYEQYF.

V is TRBV7-3 and J is TRBJ2-5; 12 bases agree with TRBD1. Losses at the gene ends were 0 bases for V and 7 bases for J; bases not matched to a gene: 9. CDR1 is SGHTA and CDR2 is FQGTGA in the germline V gene. The CDR3 length is 17 residues. The CDR3 DNA reads TGTGCCAGCAGCTTAACGGGATCGGGACAGGGGGCCGGGACCCAGTACTTC. Its protein product is CASSLTGSGQGAGTQYF.

The rearrangement joins TRBV18 to TRBJ2-1; TRBD2 matches at 9 bases. The CDR3 is 14 residues long. Germline lookup yields CDR1 KGHSH and CDR2 LQKENI. Trimming took 6 bases from V and 4 from J; bases not matched to a gene: 4. DNA of the CDR3: TGTGCCAGCTCCAGGACTAGCGATTACAATGAGCAGTTCTTC. This gives the protein CASSRTSDYNEQFF.

The chain links TRBV6-5 to TRBJ2-5, with D possibly being TRBD2 (5 bases). With the DNA end fitting TRBJ2-7 better, the J assignment may be wrong. CDR1 and CDR2 from the germline V gene are MNHEY and SVGAGI. The CDR3 has 14 amino acids. DNA for the CDR3: TGTGCCAGCAGTTACTCCCGGGATACCTACGAGCAGTACTTC. It is translated as CASSYSRDTYEQYF.

Only a few counts were recorded for this clone. V gene TRBV6-4 combines with J gene TRBJ2-1, with D possibly being TRBD2 (5 bases). This CDR3 spans 15 amino acids. V lost 0 bases to trimming and J lost 2 bases, with 8 bases between them. CDR1 MRHNA and CDR2 SNTAGT come from the germline V gene. CDR3 nucleotide sequence: TGTGCCAGCAGTGACTCGGCGGGTACCTACAATGAGCAGTTCTTC. As protein: CASSDSAGTYNEQFF.

The chain combines TRBV2 with TRBJ1-1, with D possibly being TRBD1 (6 bases). Trimming removed 2 bases from V and 3 bases from J, with 10 bases in between. CDR1 is SNHLY and CDR2 is FYNNEI in the germline V gene. The CDR3 contains 14 residues. This CDR3 reads CASSERGGDTEAFF. CDR3 nucleotide sequence: TGTGCCAGCAGTGAAAGGGGGGGAGACACTGAAGCTTTCTTT.

This chain links TRBV28 with TRBJ2-3; 11 bases align to TRBD2. CDR3 length: 15 amino acids. Trimming took 5 bases from V and 5 from J; bases not matched to a gene: 6. Germline lookup yields CDR1 MDHEN and CDR2 SYDVKM. CDR3 sequence: CASSTSGRGGDTQYF. DNA for the CDR3: TGTGCCAGCAGTACTAGCGGGAGAGGAGGAGATACGCAGTATTTT.